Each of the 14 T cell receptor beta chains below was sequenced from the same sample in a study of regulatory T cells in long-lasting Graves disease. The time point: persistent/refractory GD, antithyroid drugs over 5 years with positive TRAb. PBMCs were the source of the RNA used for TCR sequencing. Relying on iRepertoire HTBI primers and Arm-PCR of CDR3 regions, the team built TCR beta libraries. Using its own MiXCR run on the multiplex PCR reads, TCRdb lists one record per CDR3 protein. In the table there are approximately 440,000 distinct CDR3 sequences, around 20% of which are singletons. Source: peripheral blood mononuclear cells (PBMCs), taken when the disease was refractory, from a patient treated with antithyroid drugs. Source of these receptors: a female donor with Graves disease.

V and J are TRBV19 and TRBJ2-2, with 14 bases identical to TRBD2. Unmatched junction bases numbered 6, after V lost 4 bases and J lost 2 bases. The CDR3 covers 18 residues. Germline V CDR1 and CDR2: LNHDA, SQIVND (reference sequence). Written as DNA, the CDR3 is TGTGCCAGTAGTAAGACTAGCGGGAGGGCGGCCAACACCGGGGAGCTGTTTTTT. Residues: CASSKTSGRAANTGELFF.

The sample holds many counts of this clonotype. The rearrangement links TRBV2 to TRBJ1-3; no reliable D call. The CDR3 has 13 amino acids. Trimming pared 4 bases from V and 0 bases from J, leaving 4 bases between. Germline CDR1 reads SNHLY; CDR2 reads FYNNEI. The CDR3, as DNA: TGTGCCAGCAGTGTAGACTCTGGAAACACCATATATTTT. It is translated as CASSVDSGNTIYF.

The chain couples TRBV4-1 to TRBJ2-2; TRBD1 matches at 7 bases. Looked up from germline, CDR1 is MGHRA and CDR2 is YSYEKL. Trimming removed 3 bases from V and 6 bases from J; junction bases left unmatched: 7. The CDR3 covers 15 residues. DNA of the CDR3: TGCGCCAGCAGCCATTTAGGGGGCAAGTCCGGGGAGCTGTTTTTT. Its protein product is CASSHLGGKSGELFF.

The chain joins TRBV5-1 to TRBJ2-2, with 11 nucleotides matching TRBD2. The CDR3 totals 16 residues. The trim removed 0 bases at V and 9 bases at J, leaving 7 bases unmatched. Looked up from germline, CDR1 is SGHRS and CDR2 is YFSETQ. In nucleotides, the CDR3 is TGCGCCAGCAGCTTGGGGGAACTAGCGGGAGCCCGGGAGCTGTTTTTT. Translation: CASSLGELAGARELFF.

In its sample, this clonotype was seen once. CDR3 protein: CSANRPIAGVTDTQYF. DNA for the CDR3: TGCAGTGCCAACCGACCTATAGCGGGTGTCACAGATACGCAGTATTTT. The chain has TRBV20-1 and TRBJ2-3; TRBD2 matches 7 bases. The CDR3 is 16 amino acids. CDR1 is DFQATT and CDR2 is SNEGSKA in the germline V gene (reference sequence). V shed 6 bases and J 2 bases; nucleotides not matched to a gene: 14.

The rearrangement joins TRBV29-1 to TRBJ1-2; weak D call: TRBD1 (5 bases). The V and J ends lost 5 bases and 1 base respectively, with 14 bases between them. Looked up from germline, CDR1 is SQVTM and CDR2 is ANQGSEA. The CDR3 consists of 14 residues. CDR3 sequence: CSVRGGNINYGYTF. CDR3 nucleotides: TGCAGCGTTCGGGGGGGGAACATTAACTATGGCTACACCTTC.

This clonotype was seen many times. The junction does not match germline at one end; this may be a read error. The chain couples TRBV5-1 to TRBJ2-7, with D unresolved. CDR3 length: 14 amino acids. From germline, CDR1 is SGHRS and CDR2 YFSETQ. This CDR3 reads CASSLGGSSYEQYF. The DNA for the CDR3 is TGTGCCAGCAGCTTGGGCGGAAGCTCCTACGAGCAGTACTTC.

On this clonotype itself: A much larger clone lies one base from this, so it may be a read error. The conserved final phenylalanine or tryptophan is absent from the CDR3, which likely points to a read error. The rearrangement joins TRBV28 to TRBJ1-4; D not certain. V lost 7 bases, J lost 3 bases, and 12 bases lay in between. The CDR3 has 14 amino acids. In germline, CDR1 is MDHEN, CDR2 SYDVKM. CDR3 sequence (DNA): TGTGCCAGCAACCCCGCGCTACCTAATGAAAAACTGTTTTCT. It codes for CASNPALPNEKLFS.

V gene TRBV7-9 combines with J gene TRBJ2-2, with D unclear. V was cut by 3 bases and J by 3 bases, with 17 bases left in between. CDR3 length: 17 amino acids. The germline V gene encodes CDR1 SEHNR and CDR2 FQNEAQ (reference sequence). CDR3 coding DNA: TGTGCCAGCAGCTTGCCCGTACCGAGTACAGACACCGGGGAGCTGTTTTTT. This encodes CASSLPVPSTDTGELFF. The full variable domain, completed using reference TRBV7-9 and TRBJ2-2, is DTGVSQNPRHKITKRGQNVTFRCDPISEHNRLYWYRQTLGQGPEFLTYFQNEAQLEKSRLLSDRFSAERPKGSFSTLEIQRTEQGDSAMYLCASSLPVPSTDTGELFFGEGSRLTVL.

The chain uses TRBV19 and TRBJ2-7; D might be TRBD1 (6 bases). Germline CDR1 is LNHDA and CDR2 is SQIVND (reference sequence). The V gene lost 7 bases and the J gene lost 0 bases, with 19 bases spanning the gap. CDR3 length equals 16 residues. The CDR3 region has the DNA TGTGCCAGTACCCGGAACGCGAGGACAGTCTCCTACGAGCAGTACTTC. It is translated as CASTRNARTVSYEQYF.

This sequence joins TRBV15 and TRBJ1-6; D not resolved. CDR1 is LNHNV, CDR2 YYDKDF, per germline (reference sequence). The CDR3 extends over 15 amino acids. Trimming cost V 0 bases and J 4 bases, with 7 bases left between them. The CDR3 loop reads CATSRDRKYNSPLHF. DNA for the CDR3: TGTGCCACCAGCAGAGACAGAAAATATAATTCACCCCTCCACTTT.

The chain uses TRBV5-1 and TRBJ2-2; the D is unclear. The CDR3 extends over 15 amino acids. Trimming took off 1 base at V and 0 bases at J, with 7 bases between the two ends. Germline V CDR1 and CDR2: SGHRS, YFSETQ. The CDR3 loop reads CASSLYYPNTGELFF. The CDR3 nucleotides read TGCGCCAGCAGCTTGTACTACCCGAACACCGGGGAGCTGTTTTTT. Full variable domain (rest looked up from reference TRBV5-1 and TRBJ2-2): KAGVTQTPRYLIKTRGQQVTLSCSPISGHRSVSWYQQTPGQGLQFLFEYFSETQRNKGNFPGRFSGRQFSNSRSEMNVSTLELGDSALYLCASSLYYPNTGELFFGEGSRLTVL.

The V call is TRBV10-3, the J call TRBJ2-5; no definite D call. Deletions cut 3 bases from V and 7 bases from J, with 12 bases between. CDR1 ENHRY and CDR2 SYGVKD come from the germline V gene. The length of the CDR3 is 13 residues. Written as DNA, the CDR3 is TGTGCCATCAGTGATACCGACTTCGGGACCCAGTACTTC. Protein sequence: CAISDTDFGTQYF.

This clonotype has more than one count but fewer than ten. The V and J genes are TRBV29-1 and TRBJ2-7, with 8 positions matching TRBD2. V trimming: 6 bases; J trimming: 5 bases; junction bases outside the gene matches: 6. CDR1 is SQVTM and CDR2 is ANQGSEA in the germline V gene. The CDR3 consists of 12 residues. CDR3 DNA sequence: TGCAGCGTCGGGGGGGGGGGACACGAGCAGTACTTC. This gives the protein CSVGGGGHEQYF.